The 19 T cell receptor beta chains given below trace back to one sample, sequenced in a study of molecular identifiers for immune sequencing clone quantification. Each CDR3 protein is one row after TCRdb ran MiXCR on the PCR reads. The sample carries a few hundred thousand distinct CDR3 sequences, about 26% recorded once. The sample consisted of naive CD8+ T cells from blood, with Jurkat cell RNA spiked in. Documented subset: FACS-sorted CD8+CD4-CCR7+CD45RA+ naive T cells. The receptors were gathered from a human donor in good health. Some libraries in this study had Jurkat cell RNA spiked in.

The rearrangement links TRBV4-3 to TRBJ2-7; tentatively, D is TRBD2 (5 bases). Germline assignment: CDR1 LGHNA and CDR2 YSLEER. The CDR3 consists of 15 residues. Trimming removed 3 bases from V and 2 bases from J, with 14 bases in between. The CDR3 protein is CASSQGGLGTYEQYF. The CDR3 nucleotides are TGCGCCAGCAGCCAGGGCGGACTGGGTACCTACGAGCAGTACTTC.

This clonotype was recorded many times. The V gene is TRBV20-1, the J gene TRBJ2-1, with 7 nucleotides matching TRBD1. The CDR3 has 15 amino acids. Germline CDR1 and CDR2: DFQATT and SNEGSKA (reference sequence). The trim removed 6 bases at V and 6 bases at J, leaving 14 bases unmatched. Here the CDR3 reads CSAKVRDRPFNEQFF. CDR3 DNA: TGCAGTGCCAAAGTCCGGGACAGACCTTTCAATGAGCAGTTCTTC.

Concerning this clonotype: One end of the junction fails to match germline, which may point to a read error. This sequence joins TRBV6-2 or TRBV6-3 and TRBJ2-5; D gene unclear. Looked up from germline, CDR1 is MNHEY and CDR2 is SVGEGT. The CDR3 totals 15 residues. The DNA for the CDR3 is TGTGCCAGCAGTTACCTCGGAAGCATGGAAGAGCCCCAGTACTTC. It yields the protein CASSYLGSMEEPQYF.

The gene calls are TRBV5-4 and TRBJ2-4; 9 positions match TRBD2. V gave up 5 bases and J gave up 5 bases; unmatched junction bases: 2. The CDR3 has 13 residues. Germline-derived CDR1 and CDR2 are SGHNT and YYREEE (reference sequence). CDR3 nucleotides: TGTGCCAGCAGTTTAGCGGGGGAAAACATTCAGTACTTC. This translates into CASSLAGENIQYF.

This clonotype showed up just a few times. The J gene is TRBJ1-2, the V gene TRBV6-2 or TRBV6-3; D uncertain. The CDR3 has 11 amino acids. Germline loops: CDR1 MNHEY, CDR2 SVGEGT. Trimming took off 5 bases at V and 10 bases at J, with 11 bases between the two ends. CDR3 in DNA: TGTGCCAGCAGTCCACGGTCGGACTACACCTTC. This codes for CASSPRSDYTF.

The rearrangement uses TRBV28 and TRBJ1-5, with D maybe TRBD1 (6 bases). There are 18 residues in the CDR3. Trimming took 2 bases from V and 1 from J, leaving 18 bases between them. In germline, CDR1 is MDHEN, CDR2 SYDVKM. For the CDR3, the DNA is TGTGCCAGCAGTTTAACCCCCTGGGGGGGGCCCAGCAATCAGCCCCAGCATTTT. Its translation is CASSLTPWGGPSNQPQHF.

This clonotype was recorded many times. This chain links TRBV29-1 with TRBJ2-3, with 9 bases matching TRBD2. Germline V lookup: CDR1 SQVTM, CDR2 ANQGSEA. The trim removed 1 base at V and 3 bases at J, leaving 2 bases unmatched. CDR3 length equals 14 residues. CDR3 in DNA: TGCAGCGTTGAAGGTAGCGGGGGAACAGATACGCAGTATTTT. Translating gives CSVEGSGGTDTQYF.

This clonotype was detected ten times or more. This chain links TRBV5-1 with TRBJ2-7; a possible D gene is TRBD2 (5 bases). V lost 5 bases, J lost 5 bases, and 14 bases lay in between. The V gene's germline CDR1 is SGHRS and CDR2 YFSETQ. The length of the CDR3 is 13 residues. The chain's CDR3 is CASRMVGGDEQYF. The CDR3 nucleotides are TGCGCCAGCAGGATGGTAGGAGGAGACGAGCAGTACTTC.

This clonotype was detected a few times. J is TRBJ2-5 and V is TRBV24-1; D not resolved. Germline loops: CDR1 KGHDR, CDR2 SFDVKD. The V end lost 5 bases, the J end lost 7 bases, and 7 bases lay between the germline ends. The CDR3 totals 11 residues. The CDR3 loop reads CATSAGSTQYF. In DNA form, the CDR3 reads TGTGCCACCAGTGCTGGTTCGACCCAGTACTTC.

In the case of this clonotype: It may be a read error: a sequence one base away is much more abundant. The chain employs TRBV2 and TRBJ2-7; weak D call: TRBD1 (6 bases). Germline V gene sequence: CDR1 SNHLY, CDR2 FYNNEI. Trimming removed 7 bases from V and 2 bases from J, with 18 bases in between. The CDR3 contains 15 residues. The CDR3 DNA reads TGTGCCAGCACCCCCAGCAGGGGAAAGACCTACGAGCAGTACTTC. It codes for CASTPSRGKTYEQYF.

This clonotype was detected ten times or more. The rearrangement joins TRBV25-1 to TRBJ2-3; tentatively, D is TRBD1 (5 bases). The germline CDR1 and CDR2 sequences are MGHDK and SYGVNS. The length of the CDR3 is 14 residues. Trimming removed 5 bases from V and 7 bases from J, with 16 bases in between. DNA for the CDR3: TGTGCCAGCAGTACCCCGGACAATCGATATACGCAGTATTTT. Encoded protein: CASSTPDNRYTQYF. Combining the CDR3 with reference TRBV25-1 and TRBJ2-3 gives the whole variable domain EADIYQTPRYLVIGTGKKITLECSQTMGHDKMYWYQQDPGMELHLIHYSYGVNSTEKGDLSSESTVSRIRTEHFPLTLESARPSHTSQYLCASSTPDNRYTQYFGPGTRLTVL.

A few counts support this clonotype. The J gene is TRBJ2-7, the V gene TRBV4-2, with TRBD1 identical over 11 bases. Germline CDR1 LGHNA, CDR2 YNFKEQ. V trimming: 3 bases; J trimming: 2 bases; junction bases outside the gene matches: 9. This CDR3 is 17 amino acids long. The CDR3 here is CASSHAGQGDGTYEQYF. CDR3 in DNA: TGTGCCAGCAGCCACGCGGGACAGGGGGACGGGACCTACGAGCAGTACTTC.

The chain recombines TRBV6-6 with TRBJ2-7, with D tentatively TRBD1 or TRBD2 (6 bases each). Trimming shortened V by 0 bases and J by 3 bases, and 12 bases separated the two germline ends. Germline V CDR1 and CDR2: MNHNY, SVGAGI (reference sequence). There are 15 residues in the CDR3. The CDR3 region is CASSYSAGGDYEQYF. CDR3 sequence (DNA): TGTGCCAGCAGTTACTCTGCCGGGGGCGACTACGAGCAGTACTTC.

This clonotype has a handful of counts. The chain has TRBV5-1 and TRBJ2-7, with D unresolved. CDR3 length equals 15 residues. The ends were cut back, 0 bases at V and 0 bases at J, with 10 bases in the middle. Per germline, CDR1 SGHRS and CDR2 YFSETQ. The CDR3 loop is CASSLADLTSYEQYF. The DNA for the CDR3 is TGCGCCAGCAGCTTGGCCGATCTTACCTCCTACGAGCAGTACTTC.

This clonotype was detected many times. The genes are TRBV28 and TRBJ2-7; TRBD2 agrees at 12 bases. The CDR3 sequence is 15 residues long. Germline assignment: CDR1 MDHEN and CDR2 SYDVKM. The junction had 7 bases not matched to a gene; V was cut back by 3 bases and J by 7 bases. The CDR3 region is CASSLDPGLAGEQYF. In DNA form, the CDR3 reads TGTGCCAGCAGTTTGGATCCAGGACTAGCGGGGGAGCAGTACTTC. Full variable domain (rest looked up from reference TRBV28 and TRBJ2-7): DVKVTQSSRYLVKRTGEKVFLECVQDMDHENMFWYRQDPGLGLRLIYFSYDVKMKEKGDIPEGYSVSREKKERFSLILESASTNQTSMYLCASSLDPGLAGEQYFGPGTRLTVT.

About this clonotype itself: Mismatch with germline at one junction end may stem from a read error. The chain links TRBV7-9 to TRBJ1-1; 7 bases are shared with TRBD1. Per germline, CDR1 SEHNR and CDR2 FQNEAQ (reference sequence). The CDR3 has 16 amino acids. CDR3 amino acids: CAGSPRTQGVNTEAFF. The CDR3 bases are TGTGCCGGCAGCCCAAGAACTCAGGGGGTGAACACTGAAGCTTTCTTT.

This clonotype was recorded many times. The chain uses TRBV5-4 and TRBJ2-5; 10 bases are shared with TRBD2. Germline trimming cut 0 bases from V and 1 base from J; bases unmatched to any gene: 6. This CDR3 spans 17 amino acids. The germline gives CDR1 SGHNT, CDR2 YYREEE (reference sequence). The CDR3, as DNA: TGTGCCAGCAGCTTGGGGCCGGGACTAGCGACCCAAGAGACCCAGTACTTC. It specifies CASSLGPGLATQETQYF.

The chain has TRBV20-1 and TRBJ1-1; D is perhaps TRBD1 (5 bases). CDR3 length equals 12 residues. CDR1 and CDR2 (germline): DFQATT, SNEGSKA (reference sequence). The V gene lost 5 bases and the J gene lost 6 bases, with 13 bases spanning the gap. The CDR3 DNA follows: TGCAGTGCTCGAGGGGCCACCCCTGAAGCTTTCTTT. Its translation is CSARGATPEAFF.

In this sample, this clonotype turned up many times. V is TRBV12-3 or TRBV12-4 and J is TRBJ2-3; D uncertain. V lost 2 bases to trimming and J lost 2 bases, with 8 bases between them. This CDR3 has 14 amino acids. As DNA, the CDR3 is TGTGCCAGCAGTTTAAACTCATACACAGATACGCAGTATTTT. Protein: CASSLNSYTDTQYF.